The clone carrying this TCR beta chain was recorded at least ten times. This sample was taken from a study of blood T cell repertoires in COVID-19. Assay: immunoSEQ multiplex PCR; the TCRdb copy retains only in-frame clones and omits some. The sample carries over 250,000 clones, roughly 85% recorded once. With 8 bases removed from V and 3 bases from J, the gap between germline ends came to 10 bases. This CDR3 has 12 amino acids. Germline V gene lookup returns CDR1 KGHSH and CDR2 LQKENI. The chain has TRBV18 and TRBJ1-2, with a weak D call TRBD1 (6 bases). The clonotype was recovered from a man in his fifties or sixties with active or convalescent COVID-19. Input material: peripheral blood. The CDR3 DNA follows: TGTGCCAGCAAGGCAGGGGACTATGGCTACACCTTC. Amino acid sequence: CASKAGDYGYTF.